Below, 10 T cell receptor beta chains from the same sample are listed, as sequenced in a study of graft-versus-host responses after intestinal transplantation. Here immunoSEQ multiplex PCR was the method, and the copy in TCRdb shows in-frame clones only, minus some. Here the sample spans about 120,000 clones, more than 80% being singletons. Their recognized antigens are unknown. The sequencing here drew on unstimulated CD4+ T cells sorted from spleen or lymph node cells, taken before transplant. The source of these receptors is a human donor who was the organ donor for an intestinal transplant.

This clone was counted between two and nine times. The chain recombines TRBV10-1 with TRBJ2-1; 7 positions match TRBD2. CDR3 size: 14 residues. The J segment lost 2 bases and the V segment lost 11 bases, leaving 9 bases of the junction unmatched. CDR1 is WNHNN, CDR2 SYGVQD, per germline (reference sequence). The CDR3 reads CAPNITSAYNEQFF. The CDR3 coding sequence is TGCGCCCCTAACATCACTAGCGCCTACAATGAGCAGTTCTTC.

V usage is TRBV6-6 and J usage is TRBJ2-5; the D call may be TRBD1 or TRBD2 (5 bases each). There are 13 residues in the CDR3. Trimming took 2 bases from V and 1 from J, leaving 5 bases between them. Germline V gene lookup returns CDR1 MNHNY and CDR2 SVGAGI (reference sequence). This CDR3 is CASSYGGQETQYF. The CDR3 bases are TGTGCCAGCAGTTACGGGGGCCAAGAGACCCAGTACTTC.

The chain carries TRBV21-1 and TRBJ2-7; TRBD1 is taken as the D call from the table, unchecked against the DNA. TRBV21-1 is given as a pseudogene. This CDR3 has 11 residues. The CDR3 is CASSNRAEQYF. As DNA, the CDR3 is TGTGCCAGCAGCAACAGGGCCGAGCAGTACTTC.

The V call is TRBV7-2, the J call TRBJ1-3, with a tentative D call TRBD1 (6 bases). The CDR3 length is 15 residues. From germline, CDR1 is SGHTA and CDR2 FQGNSA. Trimming removed 0 bases at V and 1 base at J, with 7 bases between. The chain's CDR3 is CASSLAGTSGNTIYF. CDR3 coding DNA: TGTGCCAGCAGCTTAGCCGGGACATCTGGAAACACCATATATTTT.

This chain links TRBV5-1 with TRBJ2-1; unclear D gene. V was clipped by 0 bases and J by 8 bases, with 12 bases between them. Germline V gene lookup returns CDR1 SGHRS and CDR2 YFSETQ. This CDR3 spans 14 amino acids. The CDR3 loop reads CASSLAFKSYEQFF. The CDR3 bases are TGCGCCAGCAGCTTGGCGTTTAAGTCTTATGAGCAGTTCTTC.

V usage is TRBV5-1 and J usage is TRBJ1-2; D is uncertain. Trimming stripped 0 bases from V and 0 bases from J, with 9 bases between. The CDR3 extends over 15 amino acids. Germline V gene lookup returns CDR1 SGHRS and CDR2 YFSETQ. The DNA of the CDR3 is TGCGCCAGCAGCTTGGCGGCGGACGCTAACTATGGCTACACCTTC. This translates into CASSLAADANYGYTF.

V is TRBV5-8 and J is TRBJ1-2; possibly TRBD1 for D (6 bases). V lost 4 bases and J 4 bases, leaving 17 bases between the germline ends. The germline CDR1 and CDR2 sequences are SGHTS and YDEGEE. The CDR3 sequence is 15 residues long. CDR3 protein: CASSPGRGSGYGYTF. The CDR3 bases are TGTGCCAGCAGCCCTGGCAGGGGCTCGGGCTATGGCTACACCTTC.

The rearrangement links TRBV25-1 to TRBJ1-1, with 7 bases lining up with TRBD1. Germline trimming cut 0 bases from V and 7 bases from J; bases unmatched to any gene: 5. This CDR3 is 14 amino acids long. Germline V gene lookup returns CDR1 MGHDK and CDR2 SYGVNS. The CDR3 DNA reads TGTGCCAGCAGTGAATATGGAGGGGGCGGTGAAGCTTTCTTT. Its translation: CASSEYGGGGEAFF.

The chain joins TRBV19 to TRBJ2-7; D gene ambiguous. V lost 1 base, J lost 1 base, and 8 bases lay in between. Germline CDR1 and CDR2: LNHDA and SQIVND (reference sequence). This CDR3 has 14 residues. CDR3 residues: CASSIAGLSYEQYF. CDR3 in DNA: TGTGCCAGTAGTATAGCGGGCCTTTCCTACGAGCAGTACTTC.

V usage is TRBV28 and J usage is TRBJ2-2; D might be TRBD1 (5 bases). The ends were cut back, 1 base at V and 6 bases at J, with 18 bases in the middle. Germline CDR1 MDHEN, CDR2 SYDVKM. The CDR3 has 17 amino acids. DNA for the CDR3: TGTGCCAGCAGTTTATTTTTCTCCAGGGCCCCATCCGGGGAGCTGTTTTTT. Translating it yields CASSLFFSRAPSGELFF.